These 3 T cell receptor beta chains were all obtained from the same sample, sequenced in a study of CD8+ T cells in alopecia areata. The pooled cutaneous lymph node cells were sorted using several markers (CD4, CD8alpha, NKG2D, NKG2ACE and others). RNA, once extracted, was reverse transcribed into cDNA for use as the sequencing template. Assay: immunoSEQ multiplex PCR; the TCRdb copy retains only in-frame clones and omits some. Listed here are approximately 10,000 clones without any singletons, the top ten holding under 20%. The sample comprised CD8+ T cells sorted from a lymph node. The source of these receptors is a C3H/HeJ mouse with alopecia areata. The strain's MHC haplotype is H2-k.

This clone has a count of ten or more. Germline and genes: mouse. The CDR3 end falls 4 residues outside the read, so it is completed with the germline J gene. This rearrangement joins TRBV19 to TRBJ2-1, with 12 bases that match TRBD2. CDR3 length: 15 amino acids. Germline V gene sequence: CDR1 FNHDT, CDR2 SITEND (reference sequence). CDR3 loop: CASSIRLGGQAEQFF. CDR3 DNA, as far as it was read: TGTGCCAGCAGTATAAGACTGGGGGGGCAAGCT.

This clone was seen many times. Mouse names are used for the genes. The covered CDR3 bases are TGTGCCAGCAGCCTCCAAGACAGGTCCTATGCT. Its protein product is CASSLQDRSYA. The complete CDR3 reads CASSLQDRSYAEQFF. V usage is TRBV19 and J usage is TRBJ2-1, with a weak D call TRBD1 (6 bases). The CDR3 is cut off 4 residues early in the read; its end comes from the germline J gene. The germline V and J ends were trimmed by 5 bases and 3 bases, with 15 bases remaining between them. Germline V gene sequence: CDR1 FNHDT, CDR2 SITEND (reference sequence). The CDR3 length is 15 residues.

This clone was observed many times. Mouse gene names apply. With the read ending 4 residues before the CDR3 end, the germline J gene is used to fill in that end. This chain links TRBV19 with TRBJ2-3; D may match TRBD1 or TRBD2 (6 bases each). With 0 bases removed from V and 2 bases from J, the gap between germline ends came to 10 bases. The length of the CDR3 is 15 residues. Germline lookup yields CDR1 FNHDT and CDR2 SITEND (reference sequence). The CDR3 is CASSIGGRDAETLYF. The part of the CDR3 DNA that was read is TGTGCCAGCAGTATAGGGGGGCGCGATGCAGAA.